The next 15 T cell receptor beta chains were all read from a single sample in a study of control samples from healthy donors and cancer patients. Only in-frame clones appear in the TCRdb table, and some are missing; sequencing was by immunoSEQ multiplex PCR. The table records approximately 150,000 clones, roughly 88% of them present only once. Sequencing was done on a sample of blood. The receptors originated from a man aged 18 to 30 in good health.

V is TRBV19 and J is TRBJ2-5; D remains unclear. Germline CDR1 and CDR2: LNHDA and SQIVND (reference sequence). This CDR3 has 13 amino acids. V was cut by 3 bases and J by 2 bases, with 7 bases left in between. CDR3 in DNA: TGTGCCAGTAGTATCGGGCAGCAAGAGACCCAGTACTTC. Its protein product is CASSIGQQETQYF.

Written as DNA, the CDR3 is TGTGCCAGCAGTTCCCCCAGGGGGGGTGAGGGTAGGGGCGAGCAGTACTTC. Residues: CASSSPRGGEGRGEQYF. The chain uses TRBV28 and TRBJ2-7; D tentatively reads TRBD1 or TRBD2 (7 bases each). V shed 4 bases and J shed 6 bases, with 25 bases lying between them. CDR1 MDHEN and CDR2 SYDVKM come from the germline V gene. The CDR3 consists of 17 residues.

CDR3 nucleotides: TGTGCCAGCTCACCGCCAACCGACAGGGGCGACTATGGCTACACCTTC. Translating gives CASSPPTDRGDYGYTF. The J gene is TRBJ1-2, the V gene TRBV18, with 8 bases aligning to TRBD1. The trim removed 3 bases at V and 3 bases at J, leaving 9 bases unmatched. Germline CDR1 KGHSH, CDR2 LQKENI. The CDR3 extends over 16 amino acids.

The chain has TRBV27 and TRBJ2-5; D remains ambiguous. Germline CDR1 and CDR2: MNHEY and SMNVEV (reference sequence). CDR3 length: 15 amino acids. The V and J ends lost 2 bases and 1 base respectively, with 11 bases between them. CDR3 DNA sequence: TGTGCCAGCAGTTTACTGGGGAAAGCCCAAGAGACCCAGTACTTC. The encoded protein is CASSLLGKAQETQYF.

The chain combines TRBV4-3 with TRBJ2-2; D is perhaps TRBD1 (6 bases). CDR3 size: 17 residues. Trimming pared 1 base from V and 0 bases from J, leaving 12 bases between. Germline V gives CDR1 LGHNA, CDR2 YSLEER. The CDR3 DNA reads as TGCGCCAGCAGCCAAGGACCGACAGGCCCGAACACCGGGGAGCTGTTTTTT. Protein sequence: CASSQGPTGPNTGELFF.

A remark on this clone: At one boundary the junction diverges from the germline segment, which might be a read error. V gene TRBV6-5 combines with J gene TRBJ1-1; the D gene is possibly TRBD1 (5 bases). The CDR3 has 12 amino acids. Germline V gene data show CDR1 as MNHEY and CDR2 as SVGAGI. CDR3 loop: CASSSTDSGALF. CDR3 coding DNA: TGTGCCAGCAGTTCGACGGACTCCGGGGCCCTCTTT.

The V call is TRBV19, the J call TRBJ2-3; maybe TRBD1 (6 bases). There are 14 residues in the CDR3. In germline, CDR1 is LNHDA, CDR2 SQIVND (reference sequence). Trimming removed 6 bases at V and 1 base at J, with 11 bases between. As DNA, the CDR3 is TGTGCCAGTAGGCAGGGGCTCCGCACAGATACGCAGTATTTT. It codes for CASRQGLRTDTQYF.

In its sample, this clone was seen a few times. This chain connects TRBV7-9 to TRBJ2-2, with D unresolved. Germline V CDR1 and CDR2: SEHNR, FQNEAQ (reference sequence). The CDR3 covers 12 residues. Trimming shortened V by 4 bases and J by 3 bases, and 3 bases separated the two germline ends. CDR3 coding DNA: TGTGCCAGCAGCTCTGACACCGGGGAGCTGTTTTTT. Encoded protein: CASSSDTGELFF.

V gene TRBV4-3 combines with J gene TRBJ1-2; D is uncertain. This CDR3 region has 15 residues. CDR1 and CDR2 (germline): LGHNA, YSLEER. Deletions cut 0 bases from V and 3 bases from J, with 11 bases between. CDR3 loop: CASSQDRSRYYGYTF. The DNA for the CDR3 is TGCGCCAGCAGCCAAGATCGTTCGCGTTACTATGGCTACACCTTC.

The genes are TRBV6-5 and TRBJ2-1; D may correspond to TRBD1 or TRBD2 (5 bases each). Germline V gives CDR1 MNHEY, CDR2 SVGAGI. CDR3 size: 11 residues. Deletions cut 5 bases from V and 9 bases from J, with 8 bases between. The CDR3 nucleotides are TGTGCCAGCAGTCGAGGGGCTGAGCAGTTCTTC. Its translation: CASSRGAEQFF.

The rearrangement links TRBV7-2 to TRBJ2-3; D perhaps matches TRBD1 (6 bases). This CDR3 region has 16 residues. Germline V gene sequence: CDR1 SGHTA, CDR2 FQGNSA. V shed 6 bases and J shed 3 bases, with 19 bases lying between them. The chain's CDR3 is CASSRTGPRSTDTQYF. The CDR3 nucleotides are TGTGCCAGCAGTCGAACAGGGCCGAGGTCGACAGATACGCAGTATTTT. Drawing the rest from reference TRBV7-2 and TRBJ2-3, the complete variable domain is GAGVSQSPSNKVTEKGKDVELRCDPISGHTALYWYRQSLGQGLEFLIYFQGNSAPDKSGLPSDRFSAERTGGSVSTLTIQRTQQEDSAVYLCASSRTGPRSTDTQYFGPGTRLTVL.

The rearrangement joins TRBV30 to TRBJ1-2, with 10 bases fitting TRBD1. The trim removed 2 bases at V and 3 bases at J, leaving 6 bases unmatched. CDR1 GTSNPN and CDR2 SVGIG come from the germline V gene (reference sequence). The CDR3 consists of 15 residues. CDR3 loop: CAWSLSGTGDYGYTF. For the CDR3, the DNA is TGTGCCTGGAGTTTATCCGGGACAGGGGACTATGGCTACACCTTC.

Only a few counts were recorded for this clone. V and J are TRBV2 and TRBJ2-7; D may be TRBD1 or TRBD2 (5 bases each). CDR3 length: 13 amino acids. Per germline, CDR1 SNHLY and CDR2 FYNNEI. With 5 bases removed from V and 2 bases from J, the gap between germline ends came to 10 bases. CDR3 DNA: TGTGCCAGCAGTAGGGACGGTACCTACGAGCAGTACTTC. This gives the protein CASSRDGTYEQYF.

This clone was recorded once. The gene calls are TRBV2 and TRBJ1-2; 7 nucleotides align to TRBD1. CDR3 size: 14 residues. CDR1 and CDR2 from the germline V gene are SNHLY and FYNNEI. V was clipped by 6 bases and J by 0 bases; unmatched bases: 4. DNA for the CDR3: TGTGCCAGCAGAGGGACAGCAGCTAACTATGGCTACACCTTC. Translation gives CASRGTAANYGYTF.

This clone was recorded a few times. The chain uses TRBV5-1 and TRBJ1-5; D remains unclear. Between the trimmed V and J ends, which lost 2 bases and 5 bases, there was a span of 8 bases. The CDR3 contains 13 residues. CDR1 is SGHRS, CDR2 YFSETQ, per germline. The CDR3 DNA sequence: TGCGCCAGCAGCTTCGGTGGGGATCAGCCCCAGCATTTT. It encodes CASSFGGDQPQHF.